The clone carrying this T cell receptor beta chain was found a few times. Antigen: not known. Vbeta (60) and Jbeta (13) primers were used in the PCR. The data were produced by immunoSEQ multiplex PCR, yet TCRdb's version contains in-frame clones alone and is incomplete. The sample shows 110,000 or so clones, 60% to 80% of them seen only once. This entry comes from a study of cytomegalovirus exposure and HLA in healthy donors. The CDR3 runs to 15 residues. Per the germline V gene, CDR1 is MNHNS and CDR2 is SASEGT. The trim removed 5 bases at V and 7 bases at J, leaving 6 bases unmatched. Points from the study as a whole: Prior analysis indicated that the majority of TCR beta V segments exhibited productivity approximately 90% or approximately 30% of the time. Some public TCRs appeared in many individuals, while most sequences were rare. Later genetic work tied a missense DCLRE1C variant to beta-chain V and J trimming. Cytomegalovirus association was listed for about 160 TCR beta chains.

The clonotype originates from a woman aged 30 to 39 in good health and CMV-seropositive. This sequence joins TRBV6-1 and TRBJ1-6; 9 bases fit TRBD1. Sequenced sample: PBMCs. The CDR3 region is CASSPTDRGNSPLHF. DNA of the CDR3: TGTGCCAGCAGTCCCACGGACAGGGGAAATTCACCCCTCCACTTT.